The clone carrying this TCR beta chain was counted once. Its matching antigen is unknown. The sequenced template was cDNA made from the entire isolated RNA. The data were produced by immunoSEQ multiplex PCR, yet TCRdb's version contains in-frame clones alone and is incomplete. The repertoire holds several thousand clones, under 85% seen once, with 2% to 2.5% in the top ten. The CDR3 is 14 residues long. CDR1 SGHKS and CDR2 YYEKEE come from the germline V gene (reference sequence). V lost 1 base and J 4 bases, leaving 6 bases between the germline ends. This entry belongs to a study of beta chain features in type 1 diabetes. Study-wide points: Patients' naive, central memory and Treg TCRB repertoires seemed closer to one another than those of healthy donors.

The sequenced sample consisted of Tregs from blood. The receptor was derived from a man aged 18-30 years in good health. The rearrangement uses TRBV5-5 and TRBJ1-6; no clear D gene. The DNA of the CDR3 is TGTGCCAGCAGCTTGACAAATTATAATTCACCCCTCCACTTT. Amino acids: CASSLTNYNSPLHF.